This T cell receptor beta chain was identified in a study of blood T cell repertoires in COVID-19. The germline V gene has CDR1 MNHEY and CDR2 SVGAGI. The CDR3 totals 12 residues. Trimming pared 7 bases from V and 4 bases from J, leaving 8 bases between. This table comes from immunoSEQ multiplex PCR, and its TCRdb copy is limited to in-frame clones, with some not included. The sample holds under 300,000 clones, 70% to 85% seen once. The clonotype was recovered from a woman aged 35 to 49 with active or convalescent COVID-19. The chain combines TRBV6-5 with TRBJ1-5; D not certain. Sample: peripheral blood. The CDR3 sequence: CASTFSNQPQHF. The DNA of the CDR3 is TGTGCCAGCACCTTCTCTAATCAGCCCCAGCATTTT.